This is a list of T cell receptor beta chains from one sample in a study of blood T cell repertoires in COVID-19. TCRdb's table, derived via immunoSEQ multiplex PCR, lists solely in-frame clones and lacks some. The top ten hold roughly 9.4% of the sample, which has hundreds of thousands of clones, around nine tenths seen once. The material sequenced was PBMCs or T cells enriched from blood (not recorded which). Receptors were obtained from a woman between 50 and 59 years old who had recovered from COVID-19. Both conserved end residues are part of each CDR3. The order of the fields is CDR3 length, V gene, J gene, CDR3 protein.

cdr3_length: 13
v_call: TRBV12-3/TRBV12-4
j_call: TRBJ1-1
cdr3_aa: CASSFGRNTEAFF

cdr3_length: 14
v_call: TRBV24-1
j_call: TRBJ1-5
cdr3_aa: CATSDLTRNQPQHF

cdr3_length: 14
v_call: TRBV5-1
j_call: TRBJ1-2
cdr3_aa: CASSPEGRALGYTF

cdr3_length: 14
v_call: TRBV30
j_call: TRBJ1-2
cdr3_aa: CAWSVWQGGYGYTF

cdr3_length: 19
v_call: TRBV9
j_call: TRBJ2-2
cdr3_aa: CASSARQGEIGDHTGELFF

cdr3_length: 19
v_call: TRBV9
j_call: TRBJ1-2
cdr3_aa: CASSATTHRFAQGLHGYTF

cdr3_length: 16
v_call: TRBV27
j_call: TRBJ1-6
cdr3_aa: CASSPFGISMNSPLHF

cdr3_length: 13
v_call: TRBV12-3/TRBV12-4
j_call: TRBJ2-7
cdr3_aa: CASSRDRSYEQYF

cdr3_length: 15
v_call: TRBV5-1
j_call: TRBJ2-1
cdr3_aa: CASREVGSSYNEQFF

cdr3_length: 15
v_call: TRBV6-5
j_call: TRBJ2-5
cdr3_aa: CASSPRTSVGETQYF

cdr3_length: 16
v_call: TRBV2
j_call: TRBJ1-6
cdr3_aa: CASRGQQNPYNSPLHF

cdr3_length: 15
v_call: TRBV5-1
j_call: TRBJ2-1
cdr3_aa: CASSLERGGGDEQFF

cdr3_length: 15
v_call: TRBV15
j_call: TRBJ1-4
cdr3_aa: CATSRAAEGSEKLFF

cdr3_length: 16
v_call: TRBV19
j_call: TRBJ1-5
cdr3_aa: CASSIQQGASNQPQHF

cdr3_length: 15
v_call: TRBV19
j_call: TRBJ2-7
cdr3_aa: CASSTRQGGAYEQYF

cdr3_length: 14
v_call: TRBV10-3
j_call: TRBJ2-2
cdr3_aa: CAISEGQTTGELFF

cdr3_length: 14
v_call: TRBV28
j_call: TRBJ1-5
cdr3_aa: CASIAGSQNQPQHF

cdr3_length: 14
v_call: TRBV5-1
j_call: TRBJ1-2
cdr3_aa: CASSLGTGVRGYTF

cdr3_length: 13
v_call: TRBV12-3/TRBV12-4
j_call: TRBJ1-2
cdr3_aa: CASSLVRGSGYTF

cdr3_length: 11
v_call: TRBV6-5
j_call: TRBJ1-1
cdr3_aa: CASTWGPEAFF

cdr3_length: 14
v_call: TRBV2
j_call: TRBJ1-6
cdr3_aa: CASCYREVNSPLHF

cdr3_length: 14
v_call: TRBV18
j_call: TRBJ1-2
cdr3_aa: CASSPREGSYGYTF

cdr3_length: 15
v_call: TRBV18
j_call: TRBJ1-4
cdr3_aa: CASRYGTGGGEKLFF

cdr3_length: 17
v_call: TRBV4-2
j_call: TRBJ2-1
cdr3_aa: CASSQEGTLAGYNEQFF

cdr3_length: 15
v_call: TRBV30
j_call: TRBJ2-7
cdr3_aa: CAWSVLDRASYEQYF

cdr3_length: 16
v_call: TRBV7-7
j_call: TRBJ1-5
cdr3_aa: CASSYRGQKSNQPQHF

cdr3_length: 15
v_call: TRBV7-2
j_call: TRBJ1-6
cdr3_aa: CASSLSTGSSSPLHF

cdr3_length: 16
v_call: TRBV7-8
j_call: TRBJ1-3
cdr3_aa: CASSLVTGGSGNTIYF

cdr3_length: 13
v_call: TRBV2
j_call: TRBJ1-1
cdr3_aa: CASRTGVNTEAFF

cdr3_length: 16
v_call: TRBV9
j_call: TRBJ1-2
cdr3_aa: CASSADTTGPGYGYTF

cdr3_length: 11
v_call: TRBV2
j_call: TRBJ2-7
cdr3_aa: CASSEAETALF

cdr3_length: 12
v_call: TRBV30
j_call: TRBJ1-2
cdr3_aa: CAWDRVNYGYTF

cdr3_length: 16
v_call: TRBV5-1
j_call: TRBJ2-7
cdr3_aa: CASSQQVGGGSYEQYF

cdr3_length: 17
v_call: TRBV5-5
j_call: TRBJ2-2
cdr3_aa: CASSWGTGSVDTGELFF

cdr3_length: 20
v_call: TRBV7-6
j_call: TRBJ2-3
cdr3_aa: CASSLRPASGGARSADTQYF

cdr3_length: 14
v_call: TRBV5-1
j_call: TRBJ2-3
cdr3_aa: CASTPGGGTDTQYF

cdr3_length: 15
v_call: TRBV30
j_call: TRBJ1-4
cdr3_aa: CAWRGQGQGNEKLFF

cdr3_length: 17
v_call: TRBV11-2
j_call: TRBJ2-1
cdr3_aa: CASSSRTAAGIYNEQFF

cdr3_length: 16
v_call: TRBV14
j_call: TRBJ1-4
cdr3_aa: CANHRPYRGGLEKLFF

cdr3_length: 15
v_call: TRBV7-2
j_call: TRBJ1-3
cdr3_aa: CASRRTGDSGNTIYF

cdr3_length: 13
v_call: TRBV2
j_call: TRBJ2-1
cdr3_aa: CASSEGRGNEQFF

cdr3_length: 13
v_call: TRBV19
j_call: TRBJ1-1
cdr3_aa: CASSSGTGGKAFF

cdr3_length: 13
v_call: TRBV3-1/TRBV3-2
j_call: TRBJ1-5
cdr3_aa: CASSQGGLQPQHF